This passage covers 29 T cell receptor beta chains from one sample sequenced in a study of sequential checkpoint blockade in melanoma (dated by TCRdb to between 2018 and 2020). The treatment or condition label of this sample denotes: randomized to nivolumab then ipilimumab (arm A) or the reverse (arm B). The protocol used for the library was the immunoSEQ multiplex PCR assay. The immuneACCESS repertoire file appears here via TCRdb, limited to in-frame rearrangements. These files lack a portion of the clones; in checked studies, under half of the deficit traces to unresolved V genes, and the cause of the others is not known. For this sample the table gives fewer than 6,000 clones, of which around a third were detected only once. The ten largest clones represent over 8.5% of the sample. This specimen was tumor tissue (inferred from file names), taken from a patient given nivolumab and ipilimumab in sequence. The receptors were sampled from a human donor with melanoma.

This chain connects TRBV2 to TRBJ2-1, with no clear D. This CDR3 region has 14 residues. Germline CDR1 SNHLY, CDR2 FYNNEI. V lost 6 bases to trimming and J lost 5 bases, with 14 bases between them. This chain's CDR3 is CASSAVKRDNEQFF. CDR3 nucleotide sequence: TGTGCCAGCAGCGCAGTGAAAAGGGACAATGAGCAGTTCTTC.

The chain joins TRBV10-3 to TRBJ1-5; D is unresolved. The CDR3 sequence is 15 residues long. The germline V and J ends were trimmed by 8 bases and 0 bases, with 14 bases remaining between them. Germline V CDR1 and CDR2: ENHRY, SYGVKD. Here the CDR3 reads CAIGLDEFSNQPQHF. In nucleotides, the CDR3 is TGTGCCATCGGATTGGACGAATTTAGCAATCAGCCCCAGCATTTT.

The V gene is TRBV5-1, the J gene TRBJ2-1; D gene uncertain. V lost 1 base and J lost 2, with 10 bases in between. This CDR3 region has 15 residues. CDR1 is SGHRS, CDR2 YFSETQ, per germline. CDR3 sequence reads: CASSLTVIPYNEQFF. DNA for the CDR3: TGCGCCAGCAGCTTGACAGTAATTCCCTACAATGAGCAGTTCTTC.

This clone came up a few times. The rearrangement joins TRBV11-3 to TRBJ2-7; 7 nucleotides align to TRBD1. Germline V CDR1 and CDR2: SGHNT, YENEEA. V trimming: 3 bases; J trimming: 2 bases; junction bases outside the gene matches: 4. The CDR3 spans 14 residues. This CDR3 is CASSLRGGTYEQYF. DNA for the CDR3: TGTGCCAGCAGCTTGAGAGGGGGCACCTACGAGCAGTACTTC.

The chain uses TRBV10-3 and TRBJ1-5; TRBD1 agrees at 7 bases. The CDR3 contains 12 residues. The J segment lost 11 bases and the V segment lost 10 bases, leaving 11 bases of the junction unmatched. Germline CDR1 and CDR2: ENHRY and SYGVKD. CDR3 region: CASGDRGLAQHF. CDR3 bases: TGTGCCAGCGGGGACAGAGGTTTGGCCCAGCATTTT.

The rearrangement joins TRBV18 to TRBJ2-1; TRBD2 agrees at 11 bases. In germline, CDR1 is KGHSH, CDR2 LQKENI. This CDR3 region has 14 residues. Trimming cost V 2 bases and J 11 bases; bases outside gene matches: 5. This chain's CDR3 is CASSPGTSGVQQFF. CDR3 DNA sequence: TGTGCCAGCTCACCAGGGACTAGCGGAGTACAGCAGTTCTTC.

This clone was seen a few times. The rearrangement links TRBV28 to TRBJ1-4; a possible D gene is TRBD1 (5 bases). CDR3 length equals 13 residues. CDR1 MDHEN and CDR2 SYDVKM come from the germline V gene. V was clipped by 3 bases and J by 5 bases, with 7 bases between them. The CDR3 DNA is TGTGCCAGCAGTTTTTCAGGGAATGAAAAACTGTTTTTT. Its protein is CASSFSGNEKLFF.

The chain couples TRBV27 to TRBJ2-1; D assignment may be TRBD1 or TRBD2 (5 bases each). The CDR3 length is 16 residues. V was shortened by 1 base and J by 2 bases, with 12 bases between the two germline ends. CDR1 is MNHEY and CDR2 is SMNVEV in the germline V gene (reference sequence). CDR3: CASSLYWGSPYNEQFF. The CDR3 DNA reads as TGTGCCAGCAGTTTATACTGGGGGTCCCCCTACAATGAGCAGTTCTTC.

This clone has only a few counts. The V call is TRBV5-1, the J call TRBJ2-3, with TRBD2 as a possible D gene (6 bases). Germline-derived CDR1 and CDR2 are SGHRS and YFSETQ. CDR3 length: 16 amino acids. V was clipped by 0 bases and J by 0 bases, with 11 bases between them. CDR3 DNA sequence: TGCGCCAGCAGCTTGGCGCTTAGCGGAAGCACAGATACGCAGTATTTT. Amino acids: CASSLALSGSTDTQYF.

The gene calls are TRBV7-6 and TRBJ1-1; D gene ambiguous. CDR1 is SGHVS and CDR2 is FNYEAQ in the germline V gene. The V end lost 1 base, the J end lost 0 bases, and 9 bases lay between the germline ends. The CDR3 totals 15 residues. CDR3 bases: TGTGCCAGCAGCTTAGAGGGCAGAATGAACACTGAAGCTTTCTTT. Amino acid sequence: CASSLEGRMNTEAFF.

J is TRBJ2-7 and V is TRBV9; 7 bases map to TRBD2. Germline V gives CDR1 SGDLS, CDR2 YYNGEE. J lost 3 bases, V lost 7 bases, and 4 bases had no gene match. The CDR3 runs to 12 residues. The CDR3 here is CASLRGVYEQYF. CDR3 nucleotide sequence: TGTGCCAGCTTACGGGGGGTCTACGAGCAGTACTTC.

The chain recombines TRBV29-1 with TRBJ2-3; TRBD2 matches at 7 bases. The trim removed 3 bases at V and 6 bases at J, leaving 9 bases unmatched. This CDR3 is built from 14 residues. Looked up from germline, CDR1 is SQVTM and CDR2 is ANQGSEA. This CDR3 is CSVEHGEGEDTQYF. CDR3 DNA sequence: TGCAGCGTTGAGCACGGGGAGGGTGAGGATACGCAGTATTTT.

This clone was picked up many times. This sequence joins TRBV27 and TRBJ2-7; D may be TRBD1 (6 bases). The V and J ends lost 5 bases and 3 bases respectively, with 17 bases between them. The CDR3 extends over 15 amino acids. CDR1 and CDR2 (germline): MNHEY, SMNVEV (reference sequence). For the CDR3, the DNA is TGTGCCAGCAGTCCTTGGCAGGGGTCCTACTACGAGCAGTACTTC. Translating gives CASSPWQGSYYEQYF.

This chain links TRBV29-1 with TRBJ1-5, with D uncertain. Trimming removed 7 bases from V and 0 bases from J, with 7 bases in between. The CDR3 runs 12 residues. The germline CDR1 and CDR2 sequences are SQVTM and ANQGSEA. In DNA, the CDR3 is TGCAGCGCTCGCTATAGCAATCAGCCCCAGCATTTT. It codes for CSARYSNQPQHF.

There are a few counts of this clone. This chain connects TRBV28 to TRBJ2-1; TRBD1 or TRBD2 may be the D gene (5 bases each). Germline CDR1 is MDHEN and CDR2 is SYDVKM. The CDR3 is 15 amino acids. The V gene lost 5 bases and the J gene lost 2 bases, with 13 bases spanning the gap. Here the CDR3 reads CASSRKQGAYNEQFF. The CDR3 DNA reads TGTGCCAGCAGTCGGAAGCAGGGAGCCTACAATGAGCAGTTCTTC.

The chain carries TRBV7-5 and TRBJ1-2. TRBV7-5 constitutes a pseudogene. The length of the CDR3 is 14 residues. The CDR3 DNA reads as TGTGCCAGCAGCCTTGCGGGGGGAGGTTATGGCTACACCTTC. Its protein product is CASSLAGGGYGYTF.

The chain links TRBV4-1 to TRBJ1-2; D perhaps matches TRBD1 (6 bases). The CDR3 is 15 amino acids. The germline V gene has CDR1 MGHRA and CDR2 YSYEKL. Trimming removed 5 bases at V and 1 base at J, with 14 bases between. The CDR3 sequence is CASSFRDNVNYGYTF. The DNA for the CDR3 is TGCGCCAGCAGCTTCCGGGACAACGTTAACTATGGCTACACCTTC.

In DNA form, the CDR3 reads TGCGCCAGCAGCTTGGCCGGAATTAGCAATCAGCCCCAGCATTTT. It translates to CASSLAGISNQPQHF. This chain uses TRBV5-1 with TRBJ1-5; no reliable D call. Germline assignment: CDR1 SGHRS and CDR2 YFSETQ. The CDR3 runs 15 residues. Deletions cut 0 bases from V and 0 bases from J, with 7 bases between.

This clone has only a few counts. The J gene is TRBJ1-3, the V gene TRBV11-3; 7 nucleotides agree with TRBD1. V gave up 5 bases and J gave up 3 bases; unmatched junction bases: 7. The CDR3 spans 15 residues. CDR1 is SGHNT and CDR2 is YENEEA in the germline V gene. DNA for the CDR3: TGTGCCAGCAGCGCTTCCGGGACAGTTGGAAACACCATATATTTT. Translation gives CASSASGTVGNTIYF. Using reference TRBV11-3 and TRBJ1-3 for the parts outside the CDR3, the full variable domain is EAGVVQSPRYKIIEKKQPVAFWCNPISGHNTLYWYLQNLGQGPELLIRYENEEAVDDSQLPKDRFSAERLKGVDSTLKIQPAELGDSAVYLCASSASGTVGNTIYFGEGSWLTVV.

The V call is TRBV19, the J call TRBJ2-1; 10 nucleotides match TRBD2. V gave up 9 bases and J gave up 9 bases; unmatched junction bases: 8. CDR1 and CDR2 from the germline V gene are LNHDA and SQIVND (reference sequence). CDR3 size: 13 residues. The CDR3 region is CASSSGRDGEQFF. The CDR3 coding sequence is TGTGCCAGCTCTAGCGGGAGAGACGGTGAGCAGTTCTTC.

In its sample, this clone was seen a few times. This CDR3 reads CASSLLIGGSYNEQFF. The CDR3 coding sequence is TGTGCCAGCAGTTTATTGATTGGGGGTTCCTACAATGAGCAGTTCTTC. V usage is TRBV27 and J usage is TRBJ2-1; D possibly uses TRBD1 or TRBD2 (5 bases each). The CDR3 covers 16 residues. The germline V gene encodes CDR1 MNHEY and CDR2 SMNVEV (reference sequence). Trimming left V 1 base short and J 1 base short, with 11 bases between.

This rearrangement joins TRBV6-8 to TRBJ1-5, with D unresolved. This CDR3 contains 15 residues. Germline V lookup: CDR1 MNHGY, CDR2 SAAAGT. Trimming removed 5 bases from V and 0 bases from J, with 11 bases in between. This CDR3 reads CASSVPSDSNQPQHF. In DNA, the CDR3 is TGTGCCAGCAGTGTGCCCTCGGATAGCAATCAGCCCCAGCATTTT.

This clone was seen more than once but under ten times. The chain recombines TRBV6-8 with TRBJ2-7, with a weak D call TRBD1 (6 bases). With 5 bases removed from V and 0 bases from J, the gap between germline ends came to 14 bases. CDR1 is MNHGY and CDR2 is SAAAGT in the germline V gene. The CDR3 consists of 15 residues. The CDR3 reads CASSNRVRDSYEQYF. CDR3 DNA sequence: TGTGCCAGCAGTAACAGGGTAAGGGACTCCTACGAGCAGTACTTC.

This clone has a handful of counts. The chain is built from TRBV6-8 and TRBJ2-7, with 7 bases fitting TRBD1. Germline assignment: CDR1 MNHGY and CDR2 SAAAGT. This CDR3 has 14 amino acids. V lost 5 bases, J lost 6 bases, and 10 bases stayed unmatched. The CDR3 DNA sequence: TGTGCCAGCAGTCATTCTACAGGGGTACTCGAGCAGTACTTC. Protein product: CASSHSTGVLEQYF.

The CDR3 DNA is TGTGCCTGGAGTGTTGGAGGGACAGGGTTAATCTACGAGCAGTACTTC. Translating gives CAWSVGGTGLIYEQYF. V gene TRBV30 combines with J gene TRBJ2-7; 9 bases are shared with TRBD1. This CDR3 region has 16 residues. The V gene end was trimmed by 0 bases and the J gene end by 3 bases; junction bases not matched to a gene: 9. The germline V gene has CDR1 GTSNPN and CDR2 SVGIG (reference sequence). Variable domain in full (rest from reference TRBV30 and TRBJ2-7): SQTIHQWPATLVQPVGSPLSLECTVEGTSNPNLYWYRQAAGRGLQLLFYSVGIGQISSEVPQNLSASRPQDRQFILSSKKLLLSDSGFYLCAWSVGGTGLIYEQYFGPGTRLTVT.

This rearrangement joins TRBV27 to TRBJ2-1, with D perhaps matching TRBD2 (5 bases). V gave up 2 bases and J gave up 8 bases, with 31 bases separating them. The germline V gene encodes CDR1 MNHEY and CDR2 SMNVEV (reference sequence). The CDR3 consists of 20 residues. This chain's CDR3 is CASSLNQIVFGVPNSDEQFF. The DNA for the CDR3 is TGTGCCAGCAGTTTAAATCAGATCGTCTTCGGGGTCCCCAATTCCGATGAGCAGTTCTTC.

This clone has ten or more counts. The chain combines TRBV11-3 with TRBJ1-2; 9 bases are a match to TRBD1. Per germline, CDR1 SGHNT and CDR2 YENEEA. This CDR3 has 15 residues. The V segment lost 4 bases and the J segment 4 bases; nucleotides outside the gene matches: 7. The CDR3 DNA follows: TGTGCCAGCAGCTCCACAGGGGGCCTAGGCTATGGCTACACCTTC. Amino acid sequence: CASSSTGGLGYGYTF. Full variable domain (outside the CDR3, taken from reference TRBV11-3 and TRBJ1-2): EAGVVQSPRYKIIEKKQPVAFWCNPISGHNTLYWYLQNLGQGPELLIRYENEEAVDDSQLPKDRFSAERLKGVDSTLKIQPAELGDSAVYLCASSSTGGLGYGYTFGSGTRLTVV.

V is TRBV7-4 and J is TRBJ1-5, with D possibly being TRBD1 (6 bases). The germline gives CDR1 SGHVT, CDR2 SQSDAQ. There are 17 residues in the CDR3. V was shortened by 6 bases and J by 5 bases, with 23 bases between the two germline ends. The CDR3 reads CASSDDAGTPGYQPQHF. CDR3 sequence (DNA): TGTGCCAGCAGTGACGATGCTGGGACACCCGGCTATCAGCCCCAGCATTTT. The complete variable domain, with remaining parts taken from reference TRBV7-4 and TRBJ1-5, reads GAGVSQSPRYKVAKRGRDVALRCDSISGHVTLYWYRQTLGQGSEVLTYSQSDAQRDKSGRPSGRFSAERPERSVSTLKIQRTEQGDSAVYLCASSDDAGTPGYQPQHFGDGTRLSIL.

With regard to this clone: The read halts 1 residue ahead of the CDR3 end, with the missing end drawn from the germline J gene. V is TRBV10-3 and J is TRBJ2-3; 11 bases fit TRBD2. With V trimmed by 2 bases and J by 3 bases, 7 bases remained unmatched. The CDR3 covers 17 residues. The germline V gene has CDR1 ENHRY and CDR2 SYGVKD. CDR3 sequence: CAISEILAGGMTDTQYF. The sequenced part of the CDR3 DNA is TGTGCCATCAGTGAGATCCTAGCGGGAGGTATGACAGATACGCAGTAT.